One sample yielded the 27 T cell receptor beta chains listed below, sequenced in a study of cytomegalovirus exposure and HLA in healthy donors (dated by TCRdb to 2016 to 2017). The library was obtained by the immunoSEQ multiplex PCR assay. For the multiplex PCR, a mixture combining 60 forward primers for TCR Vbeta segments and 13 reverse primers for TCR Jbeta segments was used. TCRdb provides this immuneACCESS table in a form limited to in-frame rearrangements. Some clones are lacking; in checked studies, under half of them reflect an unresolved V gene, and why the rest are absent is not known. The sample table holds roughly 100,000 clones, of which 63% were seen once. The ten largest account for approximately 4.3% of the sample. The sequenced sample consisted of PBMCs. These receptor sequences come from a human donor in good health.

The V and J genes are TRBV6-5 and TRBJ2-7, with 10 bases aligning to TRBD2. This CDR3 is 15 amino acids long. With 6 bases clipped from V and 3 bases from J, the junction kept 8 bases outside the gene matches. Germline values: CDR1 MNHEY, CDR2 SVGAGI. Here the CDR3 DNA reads TGTGCCAGCAGCCTTTCTAGCGGGAGTCACTACGAGCAGTACTTC. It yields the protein CASSLSSGSHYEQYF.

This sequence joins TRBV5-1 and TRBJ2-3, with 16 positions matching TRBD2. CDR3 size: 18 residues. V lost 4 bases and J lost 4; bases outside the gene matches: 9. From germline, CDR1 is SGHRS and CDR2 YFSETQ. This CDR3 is CASSPGLAGGPIADTQYF. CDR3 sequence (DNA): TGCGCCAGCAGCCCGGGACTAGCGGGAGGGCCTATTGCAGATACGCAGTATTTT.

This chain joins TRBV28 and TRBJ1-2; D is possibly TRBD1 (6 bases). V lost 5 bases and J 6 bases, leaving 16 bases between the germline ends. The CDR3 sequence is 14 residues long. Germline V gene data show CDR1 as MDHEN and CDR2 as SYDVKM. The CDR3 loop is CASSTIGTSDGYTF. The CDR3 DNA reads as TGTGCCAGCAGTACTATCGGGACATCCGATGGCTACACCTTC.

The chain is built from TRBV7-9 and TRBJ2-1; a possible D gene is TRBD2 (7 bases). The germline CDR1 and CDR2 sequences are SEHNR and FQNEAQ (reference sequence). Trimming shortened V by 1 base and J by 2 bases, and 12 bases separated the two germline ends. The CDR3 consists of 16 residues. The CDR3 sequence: CASSLEVGGPYNEQFF. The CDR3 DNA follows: TGTGCCAGCAGCTTAGAGGTCGGGGGGCCCTACAATGAGCAGTTCTTC.

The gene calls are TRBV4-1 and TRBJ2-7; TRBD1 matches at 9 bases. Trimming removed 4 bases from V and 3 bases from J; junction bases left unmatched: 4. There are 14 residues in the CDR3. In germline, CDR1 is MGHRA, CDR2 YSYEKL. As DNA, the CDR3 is TGCGCCAGCAGCCCGCGGACAGGGGACTACGAGCAGTACTTC. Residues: CASSPRTGDYEQYF.

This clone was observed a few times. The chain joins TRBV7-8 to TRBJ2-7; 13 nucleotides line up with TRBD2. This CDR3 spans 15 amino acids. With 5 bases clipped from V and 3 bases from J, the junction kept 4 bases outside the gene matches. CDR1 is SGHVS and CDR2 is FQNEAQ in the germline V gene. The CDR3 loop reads CASSMGLAGLYEQYF. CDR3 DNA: TGTGCCAGCAGCATGGGACTAGCGGGGCTCTACGAGCAGTACTTC.

The DNA for the CDR3 is TGTGCCAGCAGTTTAGCGGGAGAGGGCTACGAGCAGTACTTC. This encodes CASSLAGEGYEQYF. V is TRBV27 and J is TRBJ2-7, with 7 bases aligning to TRBD2. This CDR3 region has 14 residues. V shed 2 bases, J shed 3 bases, and the junction held 4 bases outside the gene matches. Germline CDR1 reads MNHEY; CDR2 reads SMNVEV (reference sequence).

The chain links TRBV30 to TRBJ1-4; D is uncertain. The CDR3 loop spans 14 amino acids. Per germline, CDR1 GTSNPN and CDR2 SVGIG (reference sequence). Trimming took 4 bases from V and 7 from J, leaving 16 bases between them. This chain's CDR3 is CAWTESRFSEKLFF. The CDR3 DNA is TGTGCCTGGACCGAGTCCAGGTTTTCTGAAAAACTGTTTTTT.

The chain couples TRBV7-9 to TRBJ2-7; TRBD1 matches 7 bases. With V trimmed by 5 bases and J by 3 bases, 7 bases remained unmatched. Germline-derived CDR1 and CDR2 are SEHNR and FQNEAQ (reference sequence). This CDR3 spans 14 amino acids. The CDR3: CASSPGQRIYEQYF. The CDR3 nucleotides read TGTGCCAGCAGCCCGGGACAGAGAATCTACGAGCAGTACTTC. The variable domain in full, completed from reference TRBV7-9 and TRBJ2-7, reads DTGVSQNPRHKITKRGQNVTFRCDPISEHNRLYWYRQTLGQGPEFLTYFQNEAQLEKSRLLSDRFSAERPKGSFSTLEIQRTEQGDSAMYLCASSPGQRIYEQYFGPGTRLTVT.

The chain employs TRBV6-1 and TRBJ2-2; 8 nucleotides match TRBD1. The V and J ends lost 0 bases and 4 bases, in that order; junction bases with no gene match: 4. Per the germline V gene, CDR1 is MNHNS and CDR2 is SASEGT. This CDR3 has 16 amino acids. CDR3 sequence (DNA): TGTGCCAGCAGTGAAGCTCCAGGGGGCGCCACCGGGGAGCTGTTTTTT. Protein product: CASSEAPGGATGELFF.

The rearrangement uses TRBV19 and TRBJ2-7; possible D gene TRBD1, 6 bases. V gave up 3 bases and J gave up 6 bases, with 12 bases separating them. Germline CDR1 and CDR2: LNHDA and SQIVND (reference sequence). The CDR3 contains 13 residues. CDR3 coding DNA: TGTGCCAGTAGTATTCTACAGGGTGGCGAGCAGTACTTC. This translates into CASSILQGGEQYF.

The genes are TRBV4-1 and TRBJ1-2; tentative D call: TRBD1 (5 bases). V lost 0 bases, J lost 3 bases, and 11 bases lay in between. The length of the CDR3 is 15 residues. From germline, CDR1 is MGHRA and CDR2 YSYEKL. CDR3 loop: CASSQDLMTDYGYTF. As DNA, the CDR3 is TGCGCCAGCAGCCAAGATCTTATGACAGACTATGGCTACACCTTC.

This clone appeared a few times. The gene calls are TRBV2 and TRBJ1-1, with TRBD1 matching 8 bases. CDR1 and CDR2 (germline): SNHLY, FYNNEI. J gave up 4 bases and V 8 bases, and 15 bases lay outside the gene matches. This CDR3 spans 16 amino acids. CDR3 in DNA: TGTGCCAGCGTTGAACGACCGGGACAGGTAATCACTGAAGCTTTCTTT. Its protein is CASVERPGQVITEAFF.

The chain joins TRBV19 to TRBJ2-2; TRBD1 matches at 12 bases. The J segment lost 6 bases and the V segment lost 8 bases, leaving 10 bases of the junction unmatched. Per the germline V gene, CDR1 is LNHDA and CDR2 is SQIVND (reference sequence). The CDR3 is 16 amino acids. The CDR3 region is CASFHRGQGAAGELFF. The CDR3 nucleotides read TGTGCCAGTTTCCACAGGGGACAGGGGGCTGCCGGGGAGCTGTTTTTT.

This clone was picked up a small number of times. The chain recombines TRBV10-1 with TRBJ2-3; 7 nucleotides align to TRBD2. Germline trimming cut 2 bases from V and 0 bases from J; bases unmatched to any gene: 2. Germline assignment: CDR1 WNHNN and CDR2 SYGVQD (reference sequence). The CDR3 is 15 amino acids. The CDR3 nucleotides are TGCGCCAGCAGTGAGCTAGCGGCTAGCACAGATACGCAGTATTTT. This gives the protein CASSELAASTDTQYF.

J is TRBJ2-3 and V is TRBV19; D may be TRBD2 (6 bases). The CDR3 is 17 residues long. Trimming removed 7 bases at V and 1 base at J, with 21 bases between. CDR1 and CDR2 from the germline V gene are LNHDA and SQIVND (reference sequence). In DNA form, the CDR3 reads TGTGCCAGTACTAAGACCTTAACTAGCCTTGGCACAGATACGCAGTATTTT. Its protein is CASTKTLTSLGTDTQYF. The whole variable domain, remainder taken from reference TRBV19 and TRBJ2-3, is DGGITQSPKYLFRKEGQNVTLSCEQNLNHDAMYWYRQDPGQGLRLIYYSQIVNDFQKGDIAEGYSVSREKKESFPLTVTSAQKNPTAFYLCASTKTLTSLGTDTQYFGPGTRLTVL.

The CDR3 sequence: CASLDYYNEQFF. The CDR3 nucleotides are TGTGCCAGTCTTGACTATTACAATGAGCAGTTCTTC. This chain connects TRBV6-1 to TRBJ2-1; D is possibly TRBD2 (5 bases). The CDR3 spans 12 residues. From germline, CDR1 is MNHNS and CDR2 SASEGT. Trimming left V 9 bases short and J 4 bases short, with 10 bases between.

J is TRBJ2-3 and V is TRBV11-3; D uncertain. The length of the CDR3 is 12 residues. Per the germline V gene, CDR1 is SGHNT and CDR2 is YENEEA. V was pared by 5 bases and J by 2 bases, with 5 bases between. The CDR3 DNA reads TGTGCCAGCAGCCAGGACACAGATACGCAGTATTTT. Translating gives CASSQDTDTQYF.

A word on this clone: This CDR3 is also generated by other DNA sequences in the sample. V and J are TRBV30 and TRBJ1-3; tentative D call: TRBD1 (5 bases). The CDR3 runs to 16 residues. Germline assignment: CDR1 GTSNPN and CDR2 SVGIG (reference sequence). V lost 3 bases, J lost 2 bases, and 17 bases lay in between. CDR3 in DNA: TGTGCCTGGAGGGCAAATTTGGGGGGAGCTGGAAACACCATATATTTT. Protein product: CAWRANLGGAGNTIYF.

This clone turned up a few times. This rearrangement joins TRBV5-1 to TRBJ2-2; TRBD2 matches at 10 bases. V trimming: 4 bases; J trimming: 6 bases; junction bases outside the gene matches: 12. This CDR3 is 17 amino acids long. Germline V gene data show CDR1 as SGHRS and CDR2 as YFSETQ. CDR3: CASSPPGIAGGPGELFF. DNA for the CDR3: TGCGCCAGCAGCCCCCCTGGGATAGCGGGAGGCCCCGGGGAGCTGTTTTTT.

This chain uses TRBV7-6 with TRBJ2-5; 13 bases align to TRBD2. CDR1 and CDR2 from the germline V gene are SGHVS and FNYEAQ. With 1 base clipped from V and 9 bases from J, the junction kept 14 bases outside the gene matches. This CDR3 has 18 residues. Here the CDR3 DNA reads TGTGCCAGCAGCTTAGTGGCGGGGGGGACTAGCGGGGCCGAGGCCCAGTACTTC. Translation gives CASSLVAGGTSGAEAQYF.

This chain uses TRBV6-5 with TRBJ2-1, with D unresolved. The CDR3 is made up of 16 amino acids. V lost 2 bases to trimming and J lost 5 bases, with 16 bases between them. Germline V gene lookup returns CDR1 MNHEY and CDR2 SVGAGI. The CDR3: CASSYEANPIDNEQFF. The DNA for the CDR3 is TGTGCCAGCAGTTACGAAGCGAACCCGATTGACAATGAGCAGTTCTTC.

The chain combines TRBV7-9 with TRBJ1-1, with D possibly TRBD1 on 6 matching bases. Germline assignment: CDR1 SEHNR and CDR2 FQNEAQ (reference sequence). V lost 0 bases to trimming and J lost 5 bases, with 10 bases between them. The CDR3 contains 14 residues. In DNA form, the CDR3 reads TGTGCCAGCAGCTTAGCGGGACAATTTACTGAAGCTTTCTTT. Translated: CASSLAGQFTEAFF.

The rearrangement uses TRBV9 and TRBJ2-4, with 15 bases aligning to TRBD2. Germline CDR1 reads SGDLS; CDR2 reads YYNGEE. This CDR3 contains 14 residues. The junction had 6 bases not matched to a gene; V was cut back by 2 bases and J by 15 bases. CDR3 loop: CASSVGLAGGPWYF. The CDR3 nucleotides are TGTGCCAGCAGCGTCGGACTAGCGGGAGGGCCGTGGTACTTC.

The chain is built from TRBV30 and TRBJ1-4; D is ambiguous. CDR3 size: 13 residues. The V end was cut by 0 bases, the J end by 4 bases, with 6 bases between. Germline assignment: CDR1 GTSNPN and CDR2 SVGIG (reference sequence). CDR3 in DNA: TGTGCCTGGAGTGTACAGCTTAATGAAAAACTGTTTTTT. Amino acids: CAWSVQLNEKLFF.

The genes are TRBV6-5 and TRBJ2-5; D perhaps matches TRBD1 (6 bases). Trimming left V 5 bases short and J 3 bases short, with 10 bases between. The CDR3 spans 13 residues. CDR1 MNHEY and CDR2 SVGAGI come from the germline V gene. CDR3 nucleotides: TGTGCCAGCAGTGACTACAGGGAAGAGACCCAGTACTTC. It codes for CASSDYREETQYF.

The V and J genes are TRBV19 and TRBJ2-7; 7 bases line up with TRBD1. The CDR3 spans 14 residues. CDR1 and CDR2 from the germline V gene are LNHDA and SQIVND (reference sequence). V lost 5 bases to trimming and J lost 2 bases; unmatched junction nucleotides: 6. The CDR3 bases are TGTGCCAGTAGTCCGGACGGGACAGCCTACGAGCAGTACTTC. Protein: CASSPDGTAYEQYF.